The next 16 T cell receptor beta chains were all read from a single sample in a study of T cells and copy number aberrations in small-cell lung cancer (dated by TCRdb to the early 2020s). The library came from the immunoSEQ multiplex PCR assay. TCRdb obtained this table from immuneACCESS and retained in-frame rearrangements with V and J assigned. These tables miss some clones; where compared with another copy, unresolved V genes account for less than half of the shortfall, and the remainder is unexplained. This sample comprises approximately 400 clones, over 65% of them detected only once. The biggest ten clones account for about 9.4% of the sample. The sequenced sample consisted of tumor tissue. These receptors were taken from a woman aged 55-70 years with small cell lung cancer.

The J gene is TRBJ1-3, the V gene TRBV5-6; D gene unclear. V lost 0 bases and J 2 bases, leaving 3 bases between the germline ends. Germline assignment: CDR1 SGHDT and CDR2 YYEEEE. There are 13 residues in the CDR3. CDR3 sequence (DNA): TGTGCCAGCAGCTTGGGGGCTGGAAACACCATATATTTT. Protein sequence: CASSLGAGNTIYF.

This chain uses TRBV5-1 with TRBJ2-7, with D perhaps being TRBD1 or TRBD2 (5 bases each). This CDR3 region has 16 residues. V gave up 0 bases and J gave up 2 bases, with 15 bases separating them. Germline values: CDR1 SGHRS, CDR2 YFSETQ. CDR3 sequence (DNA): TGCGCCAGCAGCTTGGGGGGGTATACGGCAACCTACGAGCAGTACTTC. Translation: CASSLGGYTATYEQYF.

The table lists this clone with a count of one. This chain links TRBV5-6 with TRBJ2-6; the match to TRBD1 covers 9 bases. Unmatched junction bases numbered 12, after V lost 4 bases and J lost 4 bases. In germline, CDR1 is SGHDT, CDR2 YYEEEE. The CDR3 consists of 18 residues. CDR3 region: CASSQRDRVRSGANVLTF. CDR3 in DNA: TGTGCCAGCAGCCAAAGGGACAGGGTGAGATCCGGGGCCAACGTCCTGACTTTC.

This chain uses TRBV11-2 with TRBJ2-5, with 8 bases aligning to TRBD2. CDR1 and CDR2 from the germline V gene are SGHAT and FQNNGV. This CDR3 region has 16 residues. V was pared by 1 base and J by 2 bases, with 6 bases of the junction left unmatched. The CDR3 loop reads CASSLVPAGVQETQYF. CDR3 DNA: TGTGCCAGCAGCTTAGTCCCAGCGGGGGTGCAAGAGACCCAGTACTTC.

The rearrangement links TRBV2 to TRBJ1-1; D ambiguous. Looked up from germline, CDR1 is SNHLY and CDR2 is FYNNEI. Trimming removed 6 bases from V and 0 bases from J, with 5 bases in between. The CDR3 has 12 residues. The CDR3 bases are TGTGCCAGCAGGATAATGAACACTGAAGCTTTCTTT. It codes for CASRIMNTEAFF.

The genes are TRBV19 and TRBJ1-5, with TRBD1 identical over 10 bases. CDR3 length: 15 residues. V trimming: 4 bases; J trimming: 6 bases; junction bases outside the gene matches: 6. The V gene's germline CDR1 is LNHDA and CDR2 SQIVND (reference sequence). The CDR3 bases are TGTGCCAGTAGTAGCGCCGGGACAGGGGCTCAGCCCCAGCATTTT. Translation gives CASSSAGTGAQPQHF. The full variable domain, rest sourced from reference TRBV19 and TRBJ1-5, is DGGITQSPKYLFRKEGQNVTLSCEQNLNHDAMYWYRQDPGQGLRLIYYSQIVNDFQKGDIAEGYSVSREKKESFPLTVTSAQKNPTAFYLCASSSAGTGAQPQHFGDGTRLSIL.

The chain carries TRBV15 and TRBJ2-3; D call uncertain. The V and J ends lost 8 bases and 3 bases respectively, with 15 bases between them. Germline CDR1 is LNHNV and CDR2 is YYDKDF (reference sequence). This CDR3 is built from 14 residues. CDR3 sequence: CATRAWIETDTQYF. Written as DNA, the CDR3 is TGTGCCACCCGAGCTTGGATCGAGACAGATACGCAGTATTTT.

This chain joins TRBV4-2 and TRBJ2-7; a possible D gene is TRBD2 (5 bases). CDR1 is LGHNA, CDR2 YNFKEQ, per germline. The ends were cut back, 2 bases at V and 6 bases at J, with 14 bases in the middle. The CDR3 totals 14 residues. The CDR3 spells CASSQLVSAGEQYF. The CDR3 region has the DNA TGTGCCAGCAGCCAACTAGTATCTGCGGGCGAGCAGTACTTC.

The rearrangement joins TRBV9 to TRBJ2-1, with TRBD2 identical over 10 bases. This CDR3 has 17 residues. Germline CDR1 reads SGDLS; CDR2 reads YYNGEE. The V and J ends lost 0 bases and 0 bases, in that order; junction bases with no gene match: 3. CDR3 nucleotide sequence: TGTGCCAGCAGCGTAGGTTTAGCGGGAGGCTCCTACAATGAGCAGTTCTTC. The encoded protein is CASSVGLAGGSYNEQFF.

This clone was observed a few times. The rearrangement uses TRBV6-6 and TRBJ2-1; TRBD2 agrees at 9 bases. This CDR3 has 14 residues. The V gene's germline CDR1 is MNHNY and CDR2 SVGAGI (reference sequence). V lost 8 bases, J lost 4 bases, and 6 bases stayed unmatched. The CDR3 loop is CASGSGSLYNEQFF. CDR3 sequence (DNA): TGTGCCAGCGGTAGCGGGAGTCTTTACAATGAGCAGTTCTTC.

In this sample, this clone turned up a few times. V gene TRBV7-3 combines with J gene TRBJ1-1, with 11 bases lining up with TRBD1. The CDR3 loop spans 16 amino acids. V dropped 2 bases and J dropped 3; count of bases not matched to a gene: 5. In germline, CDR1 is SGHTA, CDR2 FQGTGA. CDR3 amino acids: CASSLEGQGVHTEAFF. The CDR3 coding sequence is TGTGCCAGCAGCTTAGAGGGACAGGGGGTCCACACTGAAGCTTTCTTT.

The chain uses TRBV7-9 and TRBJ1-5, with D unclear. Germline CDR1 and CDR2: SEHNR and FQNEAQ (reference sequence). Trimming took 3 bases from V and 4 from J, leaving 7 bases between them. The CDR3 runs to 13 residues. CDR3 protein: CASSFGGNQPQHF. The CDR3 DNA is TGTGCCAGCAGCTTCGGCGGGAATCAGCCCCAGCATTTT. Filled out from reference TRBV7-9 and TRBJ1-5, the complete variable domain reads DTGVSQNPRHKITKRGQNVTFRCDPISEHNRLYWYRQTLGQGPEFLTYFQNEAQLEKSRLLSDRFSAERPKGSFSTLEIQRTEQGDSAMYLCASSFGGNQPQHFGDGTRLSIL.

This clone was seen only a few times. The V and J genes are TRBV14 and TRBJ1-2; D perhaps matches TRBD1 (6 bases). The germline V gene encodes CDR1 SGHDN and CDR2 FVKESK. This CDR3 is 15 amino acids long. The V end lost 0 bases, the J end lost 5 bases, and 13 bases lay between the germline ends. CDR3: CASSQDPGAVYGYTF. The CDR3 DNA sequence: TGTGCCAGCAGCCAAGACCCAGGGGCTGTTTATGGCTACACCTTC. The variable domain in full, completed from reference TRBV14 and TRBJ1-2, reads EAGVTQFPSHSVIEKGQTVTLRCDPISGHDNLYWYRRVMGKEIKFLLHFVKESKQDESGMPNNRFLAERTGGTYSTLKVQPAELEDSGVYFCASSQDPGAVYGYTFGSGTRLTVV.

The V call is TRBV28, the J call TRBJ2-7, with D unclear. Trimming removed 2 bases from V and 2 bases from J, with 13 bases in between. The CDR3 contains 15 residues. In germline, CDR1 is MDHEN, CDR2 SYDVKM. The CDR3 reads CASSLNWAGPYEQYF. The CDR3 DNA is TGTGCCAGCAGTTTAAACTGGGCAGGACCCTACGAGCAGTACTTC.

The chain employs TRBV7-9 and TRBJ2-7; 8 bases are shared with TRBD1. Germline V gene sequence: CDR1 SEHNR, CDR2 FQNEAQ (reference sequence). CDR3 length equals 16 residues. Trimming cost V 5 bases and J 5 bases; bases outside gene matches: 14. The DNA of the CDR3 is TGTGCCAGCAGCCCCACGACAGGGGAGCGGATTCACGAGCAGTACTTC. This translates into CASSPTTGERIHEQYF.

A single count supports this clone. The chain joins TRBV9 to TRBJ2-3; no definite D call. V was pared by 0 bases and J by 6 bases, with 11 bases between. The CDR3 has 14 residues. CDR1 and CDR2 (germline): SGDLS, YYNGEE. The CDR3 protein is CASSVGIAPDTQYF. CDR3 DNA sequence: TGTGCCAGCAGCGTAGGAATAGCACCGGATACGCAGTATTTT.